The 17 T cell receptor beta chains in this list originate from one sample, sequenced in a study. The assay was immunoSEQ multiplex PCR, and TCRdb's table has in-frame clones only and misses some. The sample shows some 48,000 clones, approximately 95% of them seen only once. Sequences were obtained from PBMCs. These receptor sequences come from a man aged 40-49 years with rheumatoid arthritis.

The chain employs TRBV9 and TRBJ2-2; D gene uncertain. In germline, CDR1 is SGDLS, CDR2 YYNGEE. Deletions cut 0 bases from V and 1 base from J, with 4 bases between. The CDR3 length is 14 residues. The CDR3 protein is CASSVGQNTGELFF. The CDR3 DNA sequence: TGTGCCAGCAGCGTAGGACAGAACACCGGGGAGCTGTTTTTT. The full variable domain, completed using reference TRBV9 and TRBJ2-2, is DSGVTQTPKHLITATGQRVTLRCSPRSGDLSVYWYQQSLDQGLQFLIQYYNGEERAKGNILERFSAQQFPDLHSELNLSSLELGDSALYFCASSVGQNTGELFFGEGSRLTVL.

J is TRBJ1-1 and V is TRBV7-9, with D perhaps TRBD1 (6 bases). The CDR3 consists of 15 residues. Trimming stripped 3 bases from V and 1 base from J, with 12 bases between. Germline V lookup: CDR1 SEHNR, CDR2 FQNEAQ (reference sequence). CDR3 sequence: CASSFGGPGNTEAFF. The DNA for the CDR3 is TGTGCCAGCAGCTTTGGGGGGCCCGGGAACACTGAAGCTTTCTTT.

This chain connects TRBV27 to TRBJ1-4; D is undetermined. From germline, CDR1 is MNHEY and CDR2 SMNVEV (reference sequence). Trimming stripped 6 bases from V and 3 bases from J, with 14 bases between. The CDR3 sequence is 15 residues long. The DNA of the CDR3 is TGTGCCAGCAGGTCTTCAGGAGTGGCTAATGAAAAACTGTTTTTT. Its protein is CASRSSGVANEKLFF.

In DNA, the CDR3 is TGTGCCAGCAGCTCCTCCGGTGGACTAGCCGACAATGAGCAGTTCTTC. Amino acids: CASSSSGGLADNEQFF. V is TRBV7-3 and J is TRBJ2-1; 8 bases fit TRBD2. Germline trimming cut 4 bases from V and 5 bases from J; bases unmatched to any gene: 10. CDR3 length equals 16 residues. Germline V lookup: CDR1 SGHTA, CDR2 FQGTGA.

The chain recombines TRBV19 with TRBJ1-3, with D perhaps TRBD1 (5 bases). Germline lookup yields CDR1 LNHDA and CDR2 SQIVND (reference sequence). There are 17 residues in the CDR3. V dropped 5 bases and J dropped 0 bases, with 17 bases sitting between them. The chain's CDR3 is CASSSTGREASGNTIYF. The CDR3 nucleotides are TGTGCCAGTAGTTCGACGGGGCGGGAGGCCTCTGGAAACACCATATATTTT.

The V call is TRBV27, the J call TRBJ2-7; no firm D call. There are 14 residues in the CDR3. Trimming took 2 bases from V and 2 from J, leaving 10 bases between them. Germline CDR1 is MNHEY and CDR2 is SMNVEV (reference sequence). The CDR3 loop is CASSLDQDPYEQYF. The CDR3 DNA is TGTGCCAGCAGTTTAGACCAGGACCCCTACGAGCAGTACTTC.

This chain links TRBV7-2 with TRBJ1-5; D is undetermined. Germline V gene data show CDR1 as SGHTA and CDR2 as FQGNSA. The CDR3 is made up of 16 amino acids. V was pared by 5 bases and J by 3 bases, with 17 bases between. DNA for the CDR3: TGTGCCAGCAGCCACGGCCAGCTCGGTTACAATCAGCCCCAGCATTTT. This codes for CASSHGQLGYNQPQHF.

The CDR3 loop is CASSLDTGLAVKETQYF. CDR3 nucleotides: TGTGCCAGCAGCTTAGATACCGGACTAGCGGTAAAAGAGACCCAGTACTTC. V gene TRBV7-8 combines with J gene TRBJ2-5; 10 nucleotides line up with TRBD2. Germline V CDR1 and CDR2: SGHVS, FQNEAQ. This CDR3 comprises 17 residues. J lost 3 bases, V lost 1 base, and 8 bases had no gene match.

The rearrangement links TRBV14 to TRBJ2-1, with D hard to call. The V end was cut by 3 bases, the J end by 14 bases, with 11 bases between. There are 11 residues in the CDR3. The germline CDR1 and CDR2 sequences are SGHDN and FVKESK. The CDR3 spells CASSQWAAKFF. The CDR3 DNA is TGTGCCAGCAGCCAGTGGGCAGCGAAGTTCTTC.

This chain links TRBV6-5 with TRBJ1-1; 8 positions match TRBD1. The germline V gene has CDR1 MNHEY and CDR2 SVGAGI. With V trimmed by 6 bases and J by 0 bases, 3 bases remained unmatched. CDR3 size: 14 residues. CDR3 DNA sequence: TGTGCCAGCAGCCAACAGGGGGTGAACACTGAAGCTTTCTTT. Its protein product is CASSQQGVNTEAFF.

The table lists this clone with a few counts. The junction shows a germline mismatch at one end, possibly a read error. The chain links TRBV7-3 to TRBJ1-6, with a weak D call TRBD1 (5 bases). The CDR3 covers 15 residues. In germline, CDR1 is SGHTA, CDR2 FQGTGA. This chain's CDR3 is CASSPWGSSNSPLHF. As DNA, the CDR3 is TGTGCCAGCAGCCCTTGGGGGTCCTCTAATTCACCCCTCCACTTT.

J is TRBJ2-7 and V is TRBV4-1; 9 nucleotides match TRBD1. CDR3 length: 15 amino acids. V lost 6 bases to trimming and J lost 4 bases; unmatched junction nucleotides: 10. Germline CDR1 and CDR2: MGHRA and YSYEKL. The CDR3 DNA sequence: TGCGCCAGCAGTTTCTCCGGGACAGGGTATTACGAGCAGTACTTC. This codes for CASSFSGTGYYEQYF.

V usage is TRBV9 and J usage is TRBJ2-5; D gene ambiguous. V was trimmed by 1 base and J by 7 bases, leaving 14 bases between them. Germline V gene data show CDR1 as SGDLS and CDR2 as YYNGEE. The CDR3 has 14 residues. CDR3 protein: CASSVKVEGPTQYF. In DNA, the CDR3 is TGTGCCAGCAGCGTAAAGGTCGAAGGGCCGACCCAGTACTTC.

This chain connects TRBV19 to TRBJ2-3, with a weak D call TRBD2 (5 bases). CDR3 size: 13 residues. CDR1 and CDR2 from the germline V gene are LNHDA and SQIVND (reference sequence). V lost 7 bases, J lost 6 bases, and 14 bases lay in between. CDR3 nucleotide sequence: TGTGCCAGTACTCCCAACAGAGGGGATACGCAGTATTTT. Amino acids: CASTPNRGDTQYF.

The V and J genes are TRBV19 and TRBJ2-1, with 7 bases matching TRBD1. V was clipped by 7 bases and J by 1 base; unmatched bases: 4. CDR1 is LNHDA and CDR2 is SQIVND in the germline V gene (reference sequence). The CDR3 contains 14 residues. The CDR3 region is CASKGTESYNEQFF. The DNA of the CDR3 is TGTGCCAGTAAGGGGACAGAGTCCTACAATGAGCAGTTCTTC.

The chain has TRBV18 and TRBJ1-1; D is ambiguous. Germline-derived CDR1 and CDR2 are KGHSH and LQKENI. CDR3 length equals 14 residues. V gave up 3 bases and J gave up 3 bases, with 11 bases separating them. The CDR3 sequence is CASSPLQRDTEAFF. The CDR3 nucleotides read TGTGCCAGCTCACCTTTACAGAGGGACACTGAAGCTTTCTTT.

This sequence joins TRBV7-8 and TRBJ2-7; maybe TRBD2 (6 bases). Germline V gene sequence: CDR1 SGHVS, CDR2 FQNEAQ. V lost 1 base to trimming and J lost 0 bases, with 10 bases between them. The CDR3 extends over 15 amino acids. This CDR3 reads CASSLDRGSSYEQYF. CDR3 nucleotides: TGTGCCAGCAGCTTAGACCGGGGGAGCTCCTACGAGCAGTACTTC.